This T cell receptor beta chain was captured in a study of blood T cell repertoires in COVID-19. TCRdb's table, derived via immunoSEQ multiplex PCR, lists solely in-frame clones and lacks some. The sample yields 85,000 to 100,000 clones, roughly 80% seen once. The germline V and J ends were trimmed by 5 bases and 5 bases, with 13 bases remaining between them. This CDR3 has 13 residues. Germline values: CDR1 ENHRY, CDR2 SYGVKD. V usage is TRBV10-3 and J usage is TRBJ2-7; D perhaps matches TRBD2 (6 bases). Sample: peripheral blood. The sequence derives from a human donor in a cohort sampled during active COVID-19. CDR3 nucleotide sequence: TGTGCCATCAGTCAGGAGGGGTGGAACGAGCAGTACTTC. Translated, it gives CAISQEGWNEQYF.